Shown below are 16 T cell receptor beta chains from a single sample sequenced in a study of graft-versus-host responses after intestinal transplantation. What these receptors recognize is not known. Repertoires were generated with immunoSEQ multiplex PCR, while TCRdb's copy carries only in-frame clones and drops some. In the table there are just under 65,000 clones, 85% to 95% of which are singletons. The sequenced sample was unstimulated CD8+ T cells sorted from spleen or lymph node cells, obtained before transplant. The receptors shown here come from a human donor who was the organ donor for an intestinal transplant.

The V gene is TRBV14, the J gene TRBJ1-1; D is undetermined. This CDR3 is 12 amino acids long. Trimming pared 6 bases from V and 6 bases from J, leaving 11 bases between. From germline, CDR1 is SGHDN and CDR2 FVKESK. The CDR3 DNA reads as TGTGCCAGCAGTCTCAGGCCCGCTGAAGCTTTCTTT. This encodes CASSLRPAEAFF.

This clone was recorded only once. The chain uses TRBV5-4 and TRBJ2-6; D might be TRBD2 (6 bases). Germline lookup yields CDR1 SGHNT and CDR2 YYREEE (reference sequence). The length of the CDR3 is 17 residues. Between the trimmed V and J ends, which lost 4 bases and 0 bases, there was a span of 14 bases. CDR3: CASSRGTSSSGANVLTF. In DNA form, the CDR3 reads TGTGCCAGCAGCCGGGGGACGTCTAGCTCTGGGGCCAACGTCCTGACTTTC.

This sequence joins TRBV30 and TRBJ1-4; no clear D gene. The germline CDR1 and CDR2 sequences are GTSNPN and SVGIG (reference sequence). This CDR3 is 16 amino acids long. With 0 bases removed from V and 5 bases from J, the gap between germline ends came to 16 bases. CDR3 sequence reads: CAWSVMLTALNEKLFF. DNA of the CDR3: TGTGCCTGGAGTGTCATGTTAACAGCCCTGAATGAAAAACTGTTTTTT.

The chain carries TRBV5-1 and TRBJ2-7; a possible D gene is TRBD2 (6 bases). CDR1 is SGHRS and CDR2 is YFSETQ in the germline V gene. Trimming left V 1 base short and J 2 bases short, with 13 bases between. The CDR3 has 15 residues. The CDR3 region is CASSLSTGETYEQYF. DNA for the CDR3: TGCGCCAGCAGCTTGTCGACGGGAGAGACCTACGAGCAGTACTTC.

This clone has a handful of counts. The rearrangement links TRBV27 to TRBJ1-2; no definite D call. The germline V gene has CDR1 MNHEY and CDR2 SMNVEV (reference sequence). This CDR3 region has 13 residues. Trimming took off 2 bases at V and 2 bases at J, with 6 bases between the two ends. The CDR3 bases are TGTGCCAGCAGTTTAGGGGAGAACTATGGCTACACCTTC. It is translated as CASSLGENYGYTF.

This chain uses TRBV9 with TRBJ2-7, with a possible D match to TRBD1 (6 bases). The CDR3 is 15 residues long. V shed 0 bases and J shed 3 bases, with 13 bases lying between them. Germline lookup yields CDR1 SGDLS and CDR2 YYNGEE. In DNA form, the CDR3 reads TGTGCCAGCAGCGTAGGATCGGGACACCTCTACGAGCAGTACTTC. Its translation is CASSVGSGHLYEQYF.

The gene calls are TRBV29-1 and TRBJ2-7; 7 bases fit TRBD1. CDR1 and CDR2 from the germline V gene are SQVTM and ANQGSEA. CDR3 length equals 14 residues. The V gene end was trimmed by 3 bases and the J gene end by 0 bases; junction bases not matched to a gene: 5. DNA for the CDR3: TGCAGCGTTGAGGAGAACAGGGGCTCCTACGAGCAGTACTTC. This sequence encodes CSVEENRGSYEQYF.

This sequence joins TRBV30 and TRBJ2-1; 9 nucleotides line up with TRBD2. The CDR3 contains 17 residues. Germline trimming cut 1 base from V and 8 bases from J; bases unmatched to any gene: 15. Germline loops: CDR1 GTSNPN, CDR2 SVGIG (reference sequence). CDR3 in amino acids: CAWSGSKAGGPRDEQFF. As DNA, the CDR3 is TGTGCCTGGAGTGGTAGTAAAGCGGGAGGCCCAAGGGATGAGCAGTTCTTC.

This chain links TRBV4-3 with TRBJ2-7; 8 nucleotides agree with TRBD1. V shed 0 bases and J 3 bases; nucleotides not matched to a gene: 4. The CDR3 contains 15 residues. The germline V gene encodes CDR1 LGHNA and CDR2 YSLEER. CDR3 sequence (DNA): TGCGCCAGCAGCCAAGATTTTGACAGGGGCTACGAGCAGTACTTC. It yields the protein CASSQDFDRGYEQYF.

V and J are TRBV7-2 and TRBJ2-5; 9 nucleotides line up with TRBD2. The trim removed 6 bases at V and 5 bases at J, leaving 10 bases unmatched. Germline V gene data show CDR1 as SGHTA and CDR2 as FQGNSA. CDR3 length equals 15 residues. The CDR3 is CASSQAGGGRETQYF. CDR3 DNA sequence: TGTGCCAGCAGTCAGGCGGGAGGGGGACGGGAGACCCAGTACTTC.

The chain uses TRBV15 and TRBJ2-2; 9 bases line up with TRBD1. Germline-derived CDR1 and CDR2 are LNHNV and YYDKDF (reference sequence). With 4 bases clipped from V and 5 bases from J, the junction kept 8 bases outside the gene matches. The CDR3 has 16 residues. The CDR3 spells CATSTQDRGVTGELFF. For the CDR3, the DNA is TGTGCCACCAGCACCCAGGACAGGGGAGTGACCGGGGAGCTGTTTTTT. Full variable domain (outside the CDR3, taken from reference TRBV15 and TRBJ2-2): DAMVIQNPRYQVTQFGKPVTLSCSQTLNHNVMYWYQQKSSQAPKLLFHYYDKDFNNEADTPDNFQSRRPNTSFCFLDIRSPGLGDTAMYLCATSTQDRGVTGELFFGEGSRLTVL.

V usage is TRBV13 and J usage is TRBJ2-4; 7 nucleotides match TRBD2. Per the germline V gene, CDR1 is PRHDT and CDR2 is FYEKMQ (reference sequence). The CDR3 runs to 17 residues. V shed 3 bases and J 1 base; nucleotides not matched to a gene: 9. Here the CDR3 reads CASSLRGEGGAKNIQYF. The CDR3 DNA reads as TGTGCCAGCAGCTTGCGAGGTGAGGGAGGGGCCAAAAACATTCAGTACTTC.

The chain recombines TRBV28 with TRBJ2-3; tentative D call: TRBD1 (7 bases). Germline assignment: CDR1 MDHEN and CDR2 SYDVKM. V lost 5 bases, J lost 1 base, and 16 bases lay in between. CDR3 length: 16 residues. The CDR3 DNA follows: TGTGCCAGCAGTCCCCGGAGGGGGCAGGGCACAGATACGCAGTATTTT. Translated: CASSPRRGQGTDTQYF.

CDR3 nucleotides: TGTGCCAGCCGGGGCATAGCGGGGGAAACCGGGGAGCTGTTTTTT. As protein: CASRGIAGETGELFF. This chain uses TRBV6-4 with TRBJ2-2, with TRBD2 matching 9 bases. From germline, CDR1 is MRHNA and CDR2 SNTAGT. J was trimmed by 5 bases and V by 8 bases; bases with no gene match: 9. CDR3 size: 15 residues.

The V and J genes are TRBV6-4 and TRBJ2-1; 10 bases are shared with TRBD2. The CDR3 spans 15 residues. Germline lookup yields CDR1 MRHNA and CDR2 SNTAGT. V shed 6 bases and J 6 bases; nucleotides not matched to a gene: 8. CDR3 coding DNA: TGTGCCAGCAGCACCGAACTAGCGGGGTTCAATGAGCAGTTCTTC. This codes for CASSTELAGFNEQFF.

The J gene is TRBJ2-7, the V gene TRBV30; D unclear. The CDR3 has 11 residues. Germline CDR1 reads GTSNPN; CDR2 reads SVGIG (reference sequence). Trimming took 2 bases from V and 1 from J, leaving 3 bases between them. CDR3 sequence: CAWSPSYEQYF. The DNA of the CDR3 is TGTGCCTGGAGTCCTTCCTACGAGCAGTACTTC.